This TCR beta chain stems from a study of Graves' ophthalmopathy and Graves' hyperthyroidism. About the study: Pretreatment peripheral blood was obtained at initial diagnosis.

TCR beta CDR3 amplification used RNA transcripts. Investigators did first-round RT-PCR with HTBI primers, then second-round multiplex PCR. In TCRdb, the multiplex PCR reads were re-called with MiXCR into one record per CDR3 protein. The sample lists some 520,000 distinct CDR3 sequences; around an eighth were seen once. This clonotype was detected ten times or more. Its antigen is unknown. Study-level results: Blood samples also showed most expanded thyroid clonotypes exceeding 0.001 frequency. Ophthalmopathy progression was predicted by the model at approximately 71% sensitivity and approximately 72% specificity.

Germline CDR1 and CDR2: MDHEN and SYDVKM. The CDR3 totals 12 residues. The V end was cut by 7 bases, the J end by 4 bases, with 8 bases between. Isolation of PBMCs was performed using 9 to 10 ml of fresh peripheral blood. The rearrangement links TRBV28 to TRBJ2-4, with D uncertain. The sequence was obtained from a woman in her twenties or thirties with Graves' ophthalmopathy. Sequenced material: blood. In DNA, the CDR3 is TGTGCCAGCATAGGACCAAAAAACATTCAGTACTTC. Translation gives CASIGPKNIQYF.